The 4 T cell receptor beta chains reported below all come from one sample, sequenced in a study of T cells in Graves' hyperthyroidism and ophthalmopathy. From RNA transcripts, TCR beta CDR3 regions were amplified. Carried out on the TCR CDR3, a first-round RT-PCR used the HTBI primer set. MiXCR, run by TCRdb on the multiplex PCR reads, gives a single entry per CDR3 protein. Counted here are hundreds of thousands of distinct CDR3 sequences, roughly 21% occurring once; the ten biggest clones make up approximately 50%. The sequenced sample consisted of blood. These TCRs come from a man in his forties or fifties with Graves' ophthalmopathy.

This clonotype showed up just a few times. The rearrangement links TRBV20-1 to TRBJ2-1, with 14 bases identical to TRBD2. CDR3 size: 20 residues. V lost 1 base, J lost 9 bases, and 20 bases stayed unmatched. Germline lookup yields CDR1 DFQATT and CDR2 SNEGSKA (reference sequence). The CDR3 spells CSARGKFQAGTSGRIGEQFF. The CDR3, as DNA: TGCAGTGCTAGAGGAAAGTTTCAGGCCGGGACTAGCGGGAGAATCGGTGAGCAGTTCTTC.

This clonotype was observed a few times. The V gene is TRBV28, the J gene TRBJ2-3, with 11 bases identical to TRBD2. J gave up 4 bases and V 8 bases, and 8 bases lay outside the gene matches. Germline CDR1 is MDHEN and CDR2 is SYDVKM. There are 15 residues in the CDR3. CDR3 nucleotides: TGTGCCAGCTGTATCCTAGCGGGAGGATCAGATACGCAGTATTTT. Its translation: CASCILAGGSDTQYF.

This chain connects TRBV6-9 to TRBJ2-3; weak D call: TRBD1 (5 bases). CDR1 and CDR2 from the germline V gene are MNHGY and SVAAGI. Trimming took 3 bases from V and 1 from J, leaving 20 bases between them. This CDR3 has 18 residues. The CDR3 protein is CASSYTPGKDRGTDTQYF. DNA for the CDR3: TGTGCCAGCAGTTACACCCCAGGGAAGGATCGCGGCACAGATACGCAGTATTTT.

This clonotype occurred many times. The chain has TRBV5-1 and TRBJ2-5; D uncertain. This CDR3 has 16 amino acids. With 3 bases removed from V and 0 bases from J, the gap between germline ends came to 15 bases. The germline gives CDR1 SGHRS, CDR2 YFSETQ. The CDR3 DNA reads TGCGCCAGCAGCTCTCGGGCGTCTTGGGACCAAGAGACCCAGTACTTC. Translating gives CASSSRASWDQETQYF. The variable domain in full, completed from reference TRBV5-1 and TRBJ2-5, reads KAGVTQTPRYLIKTRGQQVTLSCSPISGHRSVSWYQQTPGQGLQFLFEYFSETQRNKGNFPGRFSGRQFSNSRSEMNVSTLELGDSALYLCASSSRASWDQETQYFGPGTRLLVL.